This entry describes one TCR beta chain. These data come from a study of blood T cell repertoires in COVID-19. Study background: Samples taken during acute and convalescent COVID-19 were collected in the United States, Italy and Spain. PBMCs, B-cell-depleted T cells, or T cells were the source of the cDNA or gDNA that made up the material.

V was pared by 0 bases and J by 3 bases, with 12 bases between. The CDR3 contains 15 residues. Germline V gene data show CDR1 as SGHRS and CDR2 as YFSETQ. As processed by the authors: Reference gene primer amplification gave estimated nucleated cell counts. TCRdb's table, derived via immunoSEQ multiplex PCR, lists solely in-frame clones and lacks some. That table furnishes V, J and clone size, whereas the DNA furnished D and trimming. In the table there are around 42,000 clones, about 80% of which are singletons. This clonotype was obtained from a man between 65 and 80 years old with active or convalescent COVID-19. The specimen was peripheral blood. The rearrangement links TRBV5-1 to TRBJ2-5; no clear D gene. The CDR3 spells CASSLGATAKETQYF. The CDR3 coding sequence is TGCGCCAGCAGCTTGGGGGCCACGGCGAAAGAGACCCAGTACTTC.